This T cell receptor beta chain originates from a study of T cell repertoires in ileal Crohn's disease. On the study more broadly: Less than 45% were active smokers at surgery; median disease duration was roughly 8 years.

V lost 4 bases, J lost 4 bases, and 2 bases stayed unmatched. CDR3 size: 14 residues. Germline CDR1 reads SGHRS; CDR2 reads YFSETQ. TCRdb's copy holds only in-frame clones and misses some; the assay was immunoSEQ multiplex PCR. Found here are about 14,000 clones, 70% to 90% of them singletons; the top ten hold roughly 3.9%. Sequences were obtained from ileal tissue. The clonotype originates from an adult with Crohn's disease. This rearrangement joins TRBV5-1 to TRBJ2-5; TRBD2 aligns across 12 bases. In DNA form, the CDR3 reads TGCGCCAGCAGCCCGGGACTAGCGGGAGAGACCCAGTACTTC. Protein sequence: CASSPGLAGETQYF.